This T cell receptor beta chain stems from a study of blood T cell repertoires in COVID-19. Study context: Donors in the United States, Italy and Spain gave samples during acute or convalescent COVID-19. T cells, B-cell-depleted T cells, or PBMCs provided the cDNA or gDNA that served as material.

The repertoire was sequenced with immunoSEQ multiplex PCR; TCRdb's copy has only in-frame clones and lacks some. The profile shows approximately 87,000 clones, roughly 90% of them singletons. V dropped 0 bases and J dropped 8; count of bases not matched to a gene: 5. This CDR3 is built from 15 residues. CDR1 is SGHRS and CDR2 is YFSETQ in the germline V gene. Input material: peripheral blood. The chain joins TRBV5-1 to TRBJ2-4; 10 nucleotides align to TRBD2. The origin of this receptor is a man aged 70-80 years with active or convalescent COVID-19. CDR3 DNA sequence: TGCGCCAGCAGCTTGGGGAGCGGGAGGGCGGACATTCAGTACTTC. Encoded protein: CASSLGSGRADIQYF.